These 20 T cell receptor beta chains were all obtained from the same sample, sequenced in a study of T cell changes during pregnancy in multiple sclerosis. The data were produced by immunoSEQ multiplex PCR, yet TCRdb's version contains in-frame clones alone and is incomplete. The sample holds approximately 49,000 clones, 80% to 95% seen once. The sequencing used peripheral blood, collected after pregnancy. All receptors come from a female donor with multiple sclerosis, enrolled in a pregnancy study.

Regarding this clone: The same CDR3 is also encoded by other DNA sequences in this sample. The V gene is TRBV6-5, the J gene TRBJ1-1; D not certain. Germline V gene data show CDR1 as MNHEY and CDR2 as SVGAGI. V lost 0 bases and J lost 1, with 6 bases in between. This CDR3 region has 14 residues. The CDR3 DNA sequence: TGTGCCAGCAGTTACTCGAGTAGGAACACTGAAGCTTTCTTT. This codes for CASSYSSRNTEAFF.

V is TRBV5-3 and J is TRBJ1-2; no firm D call. TRBV5-3 is an ORF; its function is uncertain. The CDR3 spans 12 residues. The V end lost 4 bases, the J end lost 6 bases, and 10 bases lay between the germline ends. CDR3 sequence (DNA): TGTGCCAGAAGCCCCCAGTTCCATGGCTACACCTTC. The encoded protein is CARSPQFHGYTF.

This chain uses TRBV7-2 with TRBJ2-6; 8 nucleotides match TRBD1. Germline V gene sequence: CDR1 SGHTA, CDR2 FQGNSA. V was pared by 2 bases and J by 4 bases, with 1 base of the junction left unmatched. This CDR3 has 15 residues. CDR3 region: CASSLQGAGANVLTF. In DNA, the CDR3 is TGTGCCAGCAGCTTACAGGGGGCAGGGGCCAACGTCCTGACTTTC.

The rearrangement joins TRBV7-3 to TRBJ2-3; TRBD2 aligns across 9 bases. CDR3 length: 16 amino acids. Trimming removed 3 bases from V and 6 bases from J; junction bases left unmatched: 10. Germline V gene data show CDR1 as SGHTA and CDR2 as FQGTGA. The DNA of the CDR3 is TGTGCCAGCAGCTTTCTAGCGGGGTCAAAATGGGATACGCAGTATTTT. Protein sequence: CASSFLAGSKWDTQYF. Combining the CDR3 with reference TRBV7-3 and TRBJ2-3 gives the whole variable domain GAGVSQTPSNKVTEKGKYVELRCDPISGHTALYWYRQSLGQGPEFLIYFQGTGAADDSGLPNDRFFAVRPEGSVSTLKIQRTERGDSAVYLCASSFLAGSKWDTQYFGPGTRLTVL.

J is TRBJ2-7 and V is TRBV25-1; perhaps TRBD1 as D (7 bases). Germline V gene data show CDR1 as MGHDK and CDR2 as SYGVNS. The CDR3 loop spans 14 amino acids. Trimming took off 3 bases at V and 3 bases at J, with 12 bases between the two ends. The CDR3 region has the DNA TGTGCCAGCAGTGATTCAGGGGGGTACTACGAGCAGTACTTC. It translates to CASSDSGGYYEQYF.

The chain has TRBV6-5 and TRBJ1-4; 8 nucleotides line up with TRBD1. This CDR3 region has 13 residues. V was pared by 8 bases and J by 6 bases, with 5 bases of the junction left unmatched. Germline V gene data show CDR1 as MNHEY and CDR2 as SVGAGI. CDR3 residues: CASGFRGHEKLFF. The CDR3 DNA reads as TGTGCCAGCGGTTTCAGGGGGCATGAAAAACTGTTTTTT.

The chain links TRBV7-9 to TRBJ2-5; 10 bases match TRBD2. CDR1 and CDR2 (germline): SEHNR, FQNEAQ (reference sequence). The CDR3 extends over 17 amino acids. V was clipped by 7 bases and J by 0 bases; unmatched bases: 11. CDR3 in amino acids: CASKQRGGLGDQETQYF. The CDR3 DNA follows: TGTGCCAGCAAACAGCGGGGGGGCCTTGGAGACCAAGAGACCCAGTACTTC.

This clone was detected once. The chain has TRBV18 and TRBJ1-1, with 9 bases lining up with TRBD1. This CDR3 region has 16 residues. The ends lost 1 base at V and 4 bases at J; junction bases unmatched: 7. The V gene's germline CDR1 is KGHSH and CDR2 LQKENI. CDR3 DNA sequence: TGTGCCAGCTCACCACTCGACAGGGGGTCTGGCACTGAAGCTTTCTTT. This encodes CASSPLDRGSGTEAFF.

This clone has a single count. The chain is built from TRBV2 and TRBJ1-1; weak D call: TRBD1 (5 bases). Per germline, CDR1 SNHLY and CDR2 FYNNEI. The V gene lost 7 bases and the J gene lost 6 bases, with 15 bases spanning the gap. The CDR3 has 13 residues. The CDR3 region is CASTGGTVAEAFF. CDR3 bases: TGTGCCAGCACCGGGGGAACAGTGGCTGAAGCTTTCTTT.

The chain has TRBV18 and TRBJ1-1; D is uncertain. CDR1 and CDR2 (germline): KGHSH, LQKENI. This CDR3 spans 16 amino acids. The V end was cut by 1 base, the J end by 4 bases, with 16 bases between. CDR3 residues: CASSPLDEAAGTEAFF. CDR3 DNA sequence: TGTGCCAGCTCACCACTTGACGAGGCGGCGGGCACTGAAGCTTTCTTT.

The J gene is TRBJ2-7, the V gene TRBV9, with D perhaps matching TRBD2 (5 bases). CDR3 length: 16 residues. Germline values: CDR1 SGDLS, CDR2 YYNGEE. V was pared by 4 bases and J by 3 bases, with 20 bases between. The CDR3 loop reads CASSRGSASLVYEQYF. The CDR3 bases are TGTGCCAGCAGCAGAGGGAGCGCGTCCTTAGTCTACGAGCAGTACTTC.

V usage is TRBV29-1 and J usage is TRBJ1-3, with D possibly matching TRBD1 (5 bases). V was clipped by 4 bases and J by 0 bases, with 13 bases between them. Germline V lookup: CDR1 SQVTM, CDR2 ANQGSEA. CDR3 length: 15 amino acids. The CDR3 sequence is CSVGGGTSSGNTIYF. DNA for the CDR3: TGCAGCGTTGGCGGAGGGACTAGCTCTGGAAACACCATATATTTT.

The chain recombines TRBV5-6 with TRBJ1-5; TRBD1 is a possible D gene (6 bases). The CDR3 length is 14 residues. Germline CDR1 SGHDT, CDR2 YYEEEE. The ends were cut back, 1 base at V and 5 bases at J, with 10 bases in the middle. CDR3 region: CASSLTGFDQPQHF. Here the CDR3 DNA reads TGTGCCAGCAGCTTGACAGGGTTTGATCAGCCCCAGCATTTT.

The chain couples TRBV15 to TRBJ1-2; a weak D match, TRBD1 (5 bases). V was shortened by 1 base and J by 6 bases, with 12 bases between the two germline ends. The CDR3 sequence is 14 residues long. CDR1 and CDR2 from the germline V gene are LNHNV and YYDKDF (reference sequence). CDR3 DNA: TGTGCCACCAGCAGAGTGGTTAAGGGGAATGGCTACACCTTC. This translates into CATSRVVKGNGYTF. Using reference TRBV15 and TRBJ1-2 for the parts outside the CDR3, the full variable domain is DAMVIQNPRYQVTQFGKPVTLSCSQTLNHNVMYWYQQKSSQAPKLLFHYYDKDFNNEADTPDNFQSRRPNTSFCFLDIRSPGLGDTAMYLCATSRVVKGNGYTFGSGTRLTVV.

This chain joins TRBV19 and TRBJ1-3; D is perhaps TRBD1 (5 bases). With 4 bases removed from V and 0 bases from J, the gap between germline ends came to 13 bases. The germline CDR1 and CDR2 sequences are LNHDA and SQIVND (reference sequence). This CDR3 has 16 residues. CDR3 nucleotide sequence: TGTGCCAGTAGTACTCCCGACAGTCCCTCTGGAAACACCATATATTTT. The encoded protein is CASSTPDSPSGNTIYF.

The CDR3 loop is CASIGGQPYEQYF. The CDR3 bases are TGTGCCAGCATAGGGGGACAGCCCTACGAGCAGTACTTC. The chain combines TRBV27 with TRBJ2-7; 7 bases line up with TRBD1. The CDR3 covers 13 residues. Trimming removed 7 bases from V and 2 bases from J; junction bases left unmatched: 5. Germline lookup yields CDR1 MNHEY and CDR2 SMNVEV (reference sequence).

The rearrangement uses TRBV18 and TRBJ2-7; TRBD1 aligns across 11 bases. Germline values: CDR1 KGHSH, CDR2 LQKENI. V lost 1 base and J lost 4; bases outside the gene matches: 3. This CDR3 contains 15 residues. The CDR3 nucleotides read TGTGCCAGCTCACCACGGGACAGGGGGTCTTACGAGCAGTACTTC. Translated: CASSPRDRGSYEQYF.

This chain uses TRBV2 with TRBJ2-5; D is undetermined. The CDR3 length is 13 residues. Trimming stripped 4 bases from V and 3 bases from J, with 9 bases between. CDR1 is SNHLY and CDR2 is FYNNEI in the germline V gene. DNA for the CDR3: TGTGCCAGCAGTGCAGCCCGAGAAGAGACCCAGTACTTC. It codes for CASSAAREETQYF.

This rearrangement joins TRBV7-2 to TRBJ2-7; the D gene is possibly TRBD2 (6 bases). The CDR3 extends over 13 amino acids. V lost 1 base and J 7 bases, leaving 11 bases between the germline ends. CDR1 is SGHTA, CDR2 FQGNSA, per germline. The chain's CDR3 is CASSLEEGGEQYF. The CDR3 DNA reads TGTGCCAGCAGCTTAGAGGAGGGAGGAGAGCAGTACTTC.

The sample holds a few counts of this clone. The rearrangement links TRBV6-1 to TRBJ1-2, with D hard to call. Germline lookup yields CDR1 MNHNS and CDR2 SASEGT. With 10 bases removed from V and 3 bases from J, the gap between germline ends came to 15 bases. The CDR3 is 13 amino acids. The CDR3 nucleotides are TGTGCCACCCCTGGCCGGAGTTACTATGGCTACACCTTC. It is translated as CATPGRSYYGYTF.